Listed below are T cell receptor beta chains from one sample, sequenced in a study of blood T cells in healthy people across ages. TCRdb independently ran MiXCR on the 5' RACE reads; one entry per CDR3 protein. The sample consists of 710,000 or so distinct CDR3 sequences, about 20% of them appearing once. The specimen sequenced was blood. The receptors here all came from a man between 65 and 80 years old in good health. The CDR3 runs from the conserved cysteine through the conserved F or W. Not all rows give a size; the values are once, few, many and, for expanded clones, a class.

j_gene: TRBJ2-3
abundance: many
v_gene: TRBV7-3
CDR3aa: CASSLTNTDTQYF

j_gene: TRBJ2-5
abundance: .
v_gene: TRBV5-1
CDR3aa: CASRAGGMETQYF

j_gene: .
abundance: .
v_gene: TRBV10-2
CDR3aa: CASSEWVRYEQYF

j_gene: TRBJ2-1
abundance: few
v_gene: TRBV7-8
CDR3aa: CASSFRPSVSYNEQFF

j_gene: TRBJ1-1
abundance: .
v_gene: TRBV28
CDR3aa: CASSTGTPRKAFF

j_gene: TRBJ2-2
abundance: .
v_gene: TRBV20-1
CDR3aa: CSARGRGVGTGELFF

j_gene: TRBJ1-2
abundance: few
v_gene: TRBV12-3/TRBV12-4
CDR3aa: CASSLGPIRVDGYTF

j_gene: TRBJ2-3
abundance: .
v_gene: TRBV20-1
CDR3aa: CSARDRTDRFADTQYF

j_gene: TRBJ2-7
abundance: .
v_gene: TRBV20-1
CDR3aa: CSARPRGVGEQYF

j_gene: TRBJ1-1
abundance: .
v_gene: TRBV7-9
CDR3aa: CASSFYGGTEAFF

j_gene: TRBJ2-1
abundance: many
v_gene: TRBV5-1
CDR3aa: CASSSFVQTYNEQFF

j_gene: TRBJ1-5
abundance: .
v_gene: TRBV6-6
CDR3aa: CASSGVGRGQPQHF

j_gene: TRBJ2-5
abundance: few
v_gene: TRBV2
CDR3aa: CASKGVRRGTVQETQYF

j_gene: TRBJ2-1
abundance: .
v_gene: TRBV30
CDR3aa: CAGGVSYNEQFF

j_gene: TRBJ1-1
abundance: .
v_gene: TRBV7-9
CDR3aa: CASSPVSTTAFF

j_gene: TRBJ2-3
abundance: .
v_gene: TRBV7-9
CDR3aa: CASSRVGAVLTDTQYF

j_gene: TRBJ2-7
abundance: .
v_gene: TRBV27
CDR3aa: CASSTFRTASSYEQYF

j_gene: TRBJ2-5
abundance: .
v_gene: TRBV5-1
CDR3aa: CASSPRPLAGVLETQYF

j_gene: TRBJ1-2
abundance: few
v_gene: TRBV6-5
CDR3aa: CARSRTGIAGGYTF

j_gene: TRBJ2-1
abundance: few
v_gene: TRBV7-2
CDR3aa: CASRALRANNEQFF

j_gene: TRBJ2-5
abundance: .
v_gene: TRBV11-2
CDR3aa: CASSLRGSEETQYF

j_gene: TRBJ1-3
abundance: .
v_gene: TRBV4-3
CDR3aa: CASSPQPGGNTIYF

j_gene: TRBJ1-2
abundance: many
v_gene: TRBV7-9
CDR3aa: CASSQQAGTGNYGYTF

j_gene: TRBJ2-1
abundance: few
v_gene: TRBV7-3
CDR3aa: CASSNAGTGGNEQFF

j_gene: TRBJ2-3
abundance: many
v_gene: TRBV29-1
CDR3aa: CSVSGGYRGLGLADTQYF

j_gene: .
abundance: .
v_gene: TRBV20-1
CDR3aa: CSARDFGGFLDEQYF

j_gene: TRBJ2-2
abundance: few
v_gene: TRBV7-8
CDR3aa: CASSLASSIGGELFF

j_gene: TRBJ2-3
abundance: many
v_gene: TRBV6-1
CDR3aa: CASLTSGAPVDTQYF

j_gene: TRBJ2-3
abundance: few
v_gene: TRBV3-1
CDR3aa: CASSQGNTQYF

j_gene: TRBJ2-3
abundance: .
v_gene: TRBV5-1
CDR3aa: CASSFGTVTDTQYF

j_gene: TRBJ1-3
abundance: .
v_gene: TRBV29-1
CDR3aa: CSVRGALSGNTIYF

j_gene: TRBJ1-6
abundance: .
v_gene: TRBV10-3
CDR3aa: CAISESSAGRGNSPLHF

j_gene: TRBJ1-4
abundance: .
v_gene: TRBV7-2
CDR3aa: CASSPDAANEKLFF

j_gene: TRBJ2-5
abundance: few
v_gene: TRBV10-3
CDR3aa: CAISESSGVETQYF

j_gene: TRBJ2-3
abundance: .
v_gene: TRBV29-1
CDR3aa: CSVDFRYTDTQYF

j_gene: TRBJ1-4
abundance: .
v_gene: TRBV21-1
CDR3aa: CASIPGTGDPGCEKLFF

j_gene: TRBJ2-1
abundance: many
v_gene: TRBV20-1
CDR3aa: CSASFKTDGKEQFF

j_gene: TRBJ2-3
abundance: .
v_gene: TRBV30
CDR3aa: CAWSVRPYTQYF

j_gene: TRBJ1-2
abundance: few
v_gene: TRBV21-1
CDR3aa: CASSSHLKRRGLDYGYTF

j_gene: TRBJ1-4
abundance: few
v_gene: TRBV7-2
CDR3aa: CASSSQFNEKLFF

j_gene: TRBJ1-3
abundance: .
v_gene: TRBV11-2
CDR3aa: CASSAPDRWGNTIYF

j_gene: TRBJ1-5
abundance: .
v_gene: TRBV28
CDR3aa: CASSLFAGGQPQHF

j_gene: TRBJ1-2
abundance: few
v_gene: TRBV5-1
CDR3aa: CASRPQGQGGYTF

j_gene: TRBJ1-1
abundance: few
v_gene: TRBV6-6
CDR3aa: CASSYSGQTNTEAFF

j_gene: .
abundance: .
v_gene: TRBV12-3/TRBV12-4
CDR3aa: CASSPPSNTRYEQFF

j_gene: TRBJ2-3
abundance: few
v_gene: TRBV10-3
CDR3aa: CATRSREADTQYF

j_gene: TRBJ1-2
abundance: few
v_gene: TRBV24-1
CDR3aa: CVTSDRAINYGYTF

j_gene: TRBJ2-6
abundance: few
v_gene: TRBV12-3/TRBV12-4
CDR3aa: CASSSPGADGANVLTF

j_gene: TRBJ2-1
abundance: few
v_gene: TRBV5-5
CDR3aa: CASSPVGGNEQFF

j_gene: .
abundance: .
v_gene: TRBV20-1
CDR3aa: CSATKGTSGLNEQFF

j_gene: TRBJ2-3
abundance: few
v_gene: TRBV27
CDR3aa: CASRTGTYYSTDTQYF

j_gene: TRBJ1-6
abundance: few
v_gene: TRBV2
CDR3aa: CASSERLSSYNSPLHF

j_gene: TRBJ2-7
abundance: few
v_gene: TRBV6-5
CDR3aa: CASRQGQHYEQYF

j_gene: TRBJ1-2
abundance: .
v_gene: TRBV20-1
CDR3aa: CSASGGAPGYGYTF